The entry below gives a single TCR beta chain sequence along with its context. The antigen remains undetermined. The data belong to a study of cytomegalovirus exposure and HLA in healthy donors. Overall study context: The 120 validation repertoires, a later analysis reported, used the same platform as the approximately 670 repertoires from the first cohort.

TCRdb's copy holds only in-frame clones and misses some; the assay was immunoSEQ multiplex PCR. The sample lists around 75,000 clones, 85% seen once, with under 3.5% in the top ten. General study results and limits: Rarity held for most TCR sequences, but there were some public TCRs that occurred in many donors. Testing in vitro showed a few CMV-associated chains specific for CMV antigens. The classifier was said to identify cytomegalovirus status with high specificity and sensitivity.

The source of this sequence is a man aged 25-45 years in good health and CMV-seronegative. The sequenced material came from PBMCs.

DNA of the CDR3: TGTGCCAGCAGTTATTGGACTGGGTCTAATGAGCAGTTCTTC. Residues: CASSYWTGSNEQFF. This chain uses TRBV7-2 with TRBJ2-1; D is possibly TRBD2 (5 bases). The CDR3 has 14 residues. V was pared by 6 bases and J by 7 bases, with 16 bases between. Germline-derived CDR1 and CDR2 are SGHTA and FQGNSA.